The 20 T cell receptor beta chains in this list originate from one sample, sequenced in a study of T cells in Graves' hyperthyroidism and ophthalmopathy. Regions amplified from RNA transcripts were the TCR beta CDR3 regions. With the HTBI primer set, the TCR CDR3 went through a first round of RT-PCR. TCRdb reanalysed the multiplex PCR reads using MiXCR and keeps one entry per CDR3 protein. The sample lists 500,000 to 600,000 distinct CDR3 sequences, around 45% occurring once. Sequences were obtained from peripheral blood or thyroid tissue (not recorded which). These receptors all come from a woman under 30 with Graves' hyperthyroidism.

This chain connects TRBV2 to TRBJ2-7; possibly TRBD1 for D (6 bases). Germline V CDR1 and CDR2: SNHLY, FYNNEI. V was clipped by 5 bases and J by 5 bases, with 16 bases between them. The CDR3 is 14 residues long. The CDR3 DNA reads TGTGCCAGCAGTTTACAGGGTGAGAGTGACGAGCAGTACTTC. This codes for CASSLQGESDEQYF.

The genes are TRBV20-1 and TRBJ2-7; D is perhaps TRBD2 (6 bases). CDR1 is DFQATT and CDR2 is SNEGSKA in the germline V gene (reference sequence). The V and J ends lost 0 bases and 9 bases respectively, with 24 bases between them. This CDR3 spans 16 amino acids. The CDR3 region is CSARDWRDPVSWGQYF. The DNA of the CDR3 is TGCAGTGCTAGAGATTGGCGGGACCCTGTTAGTTGGGGGCAGTACTTC.

In this sample, this clonotype turned up a few times. The J gene is TRBJ1-2, the V gene TRBV10-3; 9 positions agree with TRBD1. Germline trimming cut 5 bases from V and 7 bases from J; bases unmatched to any gene: 2. The V gene's germline CDR1 is ENHRY and CDR2 SYGVKD. This CDR3 has 12 amino acids. The CDR3 protein is CAISTGGGGYTF. DNA of the CDR3: TGTGCCATCAGTACAGGGGGCGGTGGCTACACCTTC.

The rearrangement joins TRBV29-1 to TRBJ1-5; no clear D. There are 11 residues in the CDR3. CDR1 and CDR2 (germline): SQVTM, ANQGSEA. Trimming took off 8 bases at V and 5 bases at J, with 10 bases between the two ends. The CDR3 nucleotides are TGCAGCACTCATCAAGATCAGCCCCAGCATTTT. It codes for CSTHQDQPQHF.

This clonotype was found many times. The chain employs TRBV5-1 and TRBJ2-2; TRBD1 matches 7 bases. Germline CDR1 and CDR2: SGHRS and YFSETQ. The ends lost 6 bases at V and 2 bases at J; junction bases unmatched: 4. The CDR3 consists of 14 residues. The CDR3 protein is CASIRDSNTGELFF. The CDR3 DNA sequence: TGCGCCAGCATACGGGACAGCAACACCGGGGAGCTGTTTTTT.

This clonotype was seen at least ten times. The CDR3 spells CASSFQHTEAFF. Here the CDR3 DNA reads TGTGCCAGCAGTTTTCAGCACACTGAAGCTTTCTTT. This chain uses TRBV12-3 or TRBV12-4 with TRBJ1-1; D remains unclear. V lost 3 bases and J 3 bases, leaving 5 bases between the germline ends. This CDR3 region has 12 residues.

Judged by abundance, this clonotype is medium-sized (0.01 to 0.1%). This chain connects TRBV7-6 to TRBJ2-7; no clear D gene. CDR1 SGHVS and CDR2 FNYEAQ come from the germline V gene. Trimming left V 4 bases short and J 5 bases short, with 6 bases between. The CDR3 is made up of 11 amino acids. The CDR3 sequence: CASSSGHEQYF. CDR3 DNA sequence: TGTGCCAGCAGCTCGGGCCACGAGCAGTACTTC. Using reference TRBV7-6 and TRBJ2-7 for the parts outside the CDR3, the full variable domain is GAGVSQSPRYKVTKRGQDVALRCDPISGHVSLYWYRQALGQGPEFLTYFNYEAQQDKSGLPNDRFSAERPEGSISTLTIQRTEQRDSAMYRCASSSGHEQYFGPGTRLTVT.

This clonotype was observed at least ten times. The chain carries TRBV29-1 and TRBJ2-2; either TRBD1 or TRBD2 may supply D (5 bases each). V dropped 5 bases and J dropped 6 bases, with 19 bases sitting between them. CDR3 length: 15 amino acids. CDR1 SQVTM and CDR2 ANQGSEA come from the germline V gene. The CDR3 spells CSVTAPGRFAGELFF. The DNA of the CDR3 is TGCAGCGTTACTGCCCCGGGACGCTTCGCCGGGGAGCTGTTTTTT.

V usage is TRBV5-1 and J usage is TRBJ2-3, with D unresolved. The CDR3 has 13 amino acids. V was shortened by 0 bases and J by 11 bases, with 13 bases between the two germline ends. Germline-derived CDR1 and CDR2 are SGHRS and YFSETQ. DNA of the CDR3: TGCGCCAGCAGCTTGGCAGTTTGGGATGAGCAGTATTTT. It yields the protein CASSLAVWDEQYF.

The chain links TRBV3-1 to TRBJ2-6; no firm D call. The V gene's germline CDR1 is LGHDT and CDR2 YNNKEL (reference sequence). This CDR3 has 16 residues. Deletions cut 3 bases from V and 0 bases from J, with 9 bases between. The CDR3 DNA reads as TGTGCCAGCAGCCACCCCTTCTCCTCTGGGGCCAACGTCCTGACTTTC. Translated, it gives CASSHPFSSGANVLTF. Drawing the rest from reference TRBV3-1 and TRBJ2-6, the complete variable domain is DTAVSQTPKYLVTQMGNDKSIKCEQNLGHDTMYWYKQDSKKFLKIMFSYNNKELIINETVPNRFSPKSPDKAHLNLHINSLELGDSAVYFCASSHPFSSGANVLTFGAGSRLTVL.

This clonotype was seen a few times. The rearrangement uses TRBV7-9 and TRBJ2-7; D not certain. Matching the DNA end better, TRBJ2-1 makes the J call doubtful. This CDR3 is built from 14 residues. CDR1 and CDR2 (germline): SEHNR, FQNEAQ (reference sequence). The CDR3 here is CASSLALSSNEQFF. In DNA, the CDR3 is TGTGCCAGCAGCTTAGCTTTGTCTAGCAATGAGCAGTTCTTC.

The chain combines TRBV29-1 with TRBJ2-7; TRBD1 matches at 7 bases. The trim removed 8 bases at V and 4 bases at J, leaving 14 bases unmatched. The CDR3 covers 14 residues. The germline CDR1 and CDR2 sequences are SQVTM and ANQGSEA. The CDR3 here is CSQSNRGWRYEQYF. The CDR3 DNA follows: TGCAGCCAGAGTAACAGGGGTTGGAGGTACGAGCAGTACTTC.

The chain combines TRBV12-3 or TRBV12-4 with TRBJ1-5, with 7 positions matching TRBD1. The CDR3 has 14 residues. V gave up 6 bases and J gave up 11 bases; unmatched junction bases: 13. CDR3 region: CASSAQGWGETQHF. The DNA of the CDR3 is TGTGCCAGCAGCGCACAGGGGTGGGGAGAGACCCAGCATTTT.

The J gene is TRBJ1-1, the V gene TRBV20-1; D call uncertain. The CDR3 extends over 14 amino acids. CDR1 DFQATT and CDR2 SNEGSKA come from the germline V gene (reference sequence). V lost 1 base to trimming and J lost 3 bases, with 12 bases between them. CDR3 nucleotide sequence: TGCAGTGCTAGAGTGGGCGAAGGAGACACTGAAGCTTTCTTT. It translates to CSARVGEGDTEAFF.

This clonotype was picked up many times. The gene calls are TRBV7-8 and TRBJ2-3; D gene unclear. The CDR3 has 11 residues. Trimming took off 6 bases at V and 3 bases at J, with 4 bases between the two ends. Germline CDR1 reads SGHVS; CDR2 reads FQNEAQ. Written as DNA, the CDR3 is TGTGCCAGCAGGCGTACAGATACGCAGTATTTT. As protein: CASRRTDTQYF.

This clonotype was counted at least ten times. The chain employs TRBV29-1 and TRBJ2-7; 12 nucleotides align to TRBD2. Germline V CDR1 and CDR2: SQVTM, ANQGSEA. With V trimmed by 6 bases and J by 0 bases, 6 bases remained unmatched. This CDR3 has 15 amino acids. The CDR3 nucleotides are TGCAGCGTCGCCACTAGCGGGAGGCCCTCCTACGAGCAGTACTTC. It is translated as CSVATSGRPSYEQYF.

This clonotype was picked up many times. The chain has TRBV7-3 and TRBJ2-7; TRBD2 is a possible D gene (5 bases). Trimming took 5 bases from V and 4 from J, leaving 15 bases between them. The CDR3 length is 14 residues. Per the germline V gene, CDR1 is SGHTA and CDR2 is FQGTGA. The CDR3 spells CASSPAGRWYEQYF. CDR3 in DNA: TGTGCCAGCAGCCCCGCGGGCAGGTGGTACGAGCAGTACTTC.

The V gene is TRBV20-1, the J gene TRBJ2-5, with D hard to call. Between the trimmed V and J ends, which lost 3 bases and 13 bases, there was a span of 12 bases. This CDR3 is built from 10 residues. Per the germline V gene, CDR1 is DFQATT and CDR2 is SNEGSKA (reference sequence). The CDR3 loop is CSARWRVRYF. The CDR3 DNA sequence: TGCAGTGCTAGGTGGAGAGTAAGGTACTTC.

The J gene is TRBJ1-5, the V gene TRBV29-1, with 10 bases that match TRBD1. The CDR3 is 12 amino acids. V was clipped by 8 bases and J by 11 bases; unmatched bases: 9. CDR1 is SQVTM, CDR2 ANQGSEA, per germline. CDR3 in DNA: TGCAGCATGACAGGGGGCACAGAGACCCAGCATTTT. Its translation is CSMTGGTETQHF.

This clonotype came up many times. The rearrangement links TRBV24-1 to TRBJ1-2; D remains unclear. CDR3 length equals 14 residues. Germline lookup yields CDR1 KGHDR and CDR2 SFDVKD. V was clipped by 5 bases and J by 0 bases, with 9 bases between them. The CDR3 region is CATSAQLTNYGYTF. CDR3 nucleotide sequence: TGTGCCACCAGTGCACAACTCACTAACTATGGCTACACCTTC.